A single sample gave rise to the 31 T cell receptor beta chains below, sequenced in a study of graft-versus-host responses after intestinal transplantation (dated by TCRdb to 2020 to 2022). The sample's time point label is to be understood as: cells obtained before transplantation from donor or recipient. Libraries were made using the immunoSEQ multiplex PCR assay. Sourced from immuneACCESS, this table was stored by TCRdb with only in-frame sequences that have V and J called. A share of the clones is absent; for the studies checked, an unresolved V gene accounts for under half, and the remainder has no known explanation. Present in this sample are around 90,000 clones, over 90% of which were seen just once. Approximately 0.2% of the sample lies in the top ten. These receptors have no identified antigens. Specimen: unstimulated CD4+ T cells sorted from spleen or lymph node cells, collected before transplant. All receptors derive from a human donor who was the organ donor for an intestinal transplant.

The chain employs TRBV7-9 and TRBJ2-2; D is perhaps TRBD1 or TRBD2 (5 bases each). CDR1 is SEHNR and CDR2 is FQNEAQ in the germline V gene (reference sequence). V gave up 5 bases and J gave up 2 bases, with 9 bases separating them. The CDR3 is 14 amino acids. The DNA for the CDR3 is TGTGCCAGCAGCCGGGACCAAAACACCGGGGAGCTGTTTTTT. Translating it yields CASSRDQNTGELFF.

In DNA, the CDR3 is TGTGCCAGCAGCCTCAGAAGAGAACTAGCGGGGACAGATACGCAGTATTTT. Encoded protein: CASSLRRELAGTDTQYF. The rearrangement joins TRBV9 to TRBJ2-3, with 10 bases matching TRBD2. The CDR3 spans 17 residues. V gave up 4 bases and J gave up 3 bases; unmatched junction bases: 11. In germline, CDR1 is SGDLS, CDR2 YYNGEE.

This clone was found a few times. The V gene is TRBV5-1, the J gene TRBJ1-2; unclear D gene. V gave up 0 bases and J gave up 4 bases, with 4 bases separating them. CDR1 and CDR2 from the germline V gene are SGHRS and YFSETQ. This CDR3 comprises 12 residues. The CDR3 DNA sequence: TGCGCCAGCAGCTTGGACAGCTATGGCTACACCTTC. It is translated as CASSLDSYGYTF.

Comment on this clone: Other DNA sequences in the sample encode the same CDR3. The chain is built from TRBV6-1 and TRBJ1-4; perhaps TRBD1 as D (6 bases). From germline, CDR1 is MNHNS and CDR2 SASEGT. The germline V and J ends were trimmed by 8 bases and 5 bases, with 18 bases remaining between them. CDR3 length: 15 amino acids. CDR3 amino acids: CASYRSTGENEKLFF. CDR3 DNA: TGTGCCAGCTATCGTTCGACAGGAGAAAATGAAAAACTGTTTTTT.

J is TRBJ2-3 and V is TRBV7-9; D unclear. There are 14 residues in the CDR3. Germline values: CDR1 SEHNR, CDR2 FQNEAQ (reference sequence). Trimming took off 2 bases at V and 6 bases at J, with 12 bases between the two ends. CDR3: CASSLFRSYDTQYF. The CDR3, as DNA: TGTGCCAGCAGCTTATTTAGATCGTATGATACGCAGTATTTT.

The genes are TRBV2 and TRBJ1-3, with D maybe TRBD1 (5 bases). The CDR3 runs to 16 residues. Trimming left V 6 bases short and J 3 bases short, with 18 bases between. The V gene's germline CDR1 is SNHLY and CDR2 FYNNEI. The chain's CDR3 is CASRDTGSSRGNTIYF. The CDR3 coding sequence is TGTGCCAGCAGGGATACAGGTAGTTCTCGTGGAAACACCATATATTTT.

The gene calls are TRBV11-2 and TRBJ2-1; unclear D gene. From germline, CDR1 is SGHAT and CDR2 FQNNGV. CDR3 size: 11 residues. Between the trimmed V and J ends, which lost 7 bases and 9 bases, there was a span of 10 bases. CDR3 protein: CASTRSSEQFF. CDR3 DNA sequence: TGTGCCAGCACCCGGTCCTCTGAGCAGTTCTTC.

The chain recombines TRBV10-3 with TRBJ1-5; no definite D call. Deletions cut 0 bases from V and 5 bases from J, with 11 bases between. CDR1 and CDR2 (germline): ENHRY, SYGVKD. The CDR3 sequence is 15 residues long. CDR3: CAISESSGQHQPQHF. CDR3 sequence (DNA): TGTGCCATCAGTGAGTCGTCCGGGCAGCATCAGCCCCAGCATTTT.

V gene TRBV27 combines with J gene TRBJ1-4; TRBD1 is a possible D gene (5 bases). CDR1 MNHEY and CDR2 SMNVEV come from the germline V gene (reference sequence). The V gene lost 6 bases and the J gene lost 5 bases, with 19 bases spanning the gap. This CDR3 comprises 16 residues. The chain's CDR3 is CASRPDRPTENEKLFF. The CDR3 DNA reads TGTGCCAGCAGACCCGATCGGCCGACAGAAAATGAAAAACTGTTTTTT.

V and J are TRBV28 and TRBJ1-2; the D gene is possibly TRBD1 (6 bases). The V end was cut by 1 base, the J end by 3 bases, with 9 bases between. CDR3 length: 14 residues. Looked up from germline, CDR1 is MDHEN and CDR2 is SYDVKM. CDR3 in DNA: TGTGCCAGCAGTTTATCGGACAGATACTATGGCTACACCTTC. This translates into CASSLSDRYYGYTF.

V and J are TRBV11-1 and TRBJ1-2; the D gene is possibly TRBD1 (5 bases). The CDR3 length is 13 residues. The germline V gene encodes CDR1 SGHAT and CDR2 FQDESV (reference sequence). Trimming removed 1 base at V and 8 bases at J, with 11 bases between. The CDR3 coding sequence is TGTGCCAGCAGCTTAGTAGGGCGGGACGGCTACACCTTC. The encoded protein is CASSLVGRDGYTF.

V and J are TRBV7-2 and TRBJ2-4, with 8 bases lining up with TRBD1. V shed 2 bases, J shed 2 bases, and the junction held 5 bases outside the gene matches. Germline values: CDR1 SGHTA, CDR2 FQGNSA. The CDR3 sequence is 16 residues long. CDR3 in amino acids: CASSLMTGDTKNIQYF. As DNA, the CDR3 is TGTGCCAGCAGCTTAATGACAGGGGACACCAAAAACATTCAGTACTTC. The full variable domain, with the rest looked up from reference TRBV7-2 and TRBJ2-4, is GAGVSQSPSNKVTEKGKDVELRCDPISGHTALYWYRQSLGQGLEFLIYFQGNSAPDKSGLPSDRFSAERTGGSVSTLTIQRTQQEDSAVYLCASSLMTGDTKNIQYFGAGTRLSVL.

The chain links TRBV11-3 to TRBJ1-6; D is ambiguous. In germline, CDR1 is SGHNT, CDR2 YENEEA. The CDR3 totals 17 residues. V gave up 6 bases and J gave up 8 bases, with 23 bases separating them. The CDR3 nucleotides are TGTGCCAGCAGTTCAAGTAGGGCAGCTCCTTCTGATTCACCCCTCCACTTT. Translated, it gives CASSSSRAAPSDSPLHF.

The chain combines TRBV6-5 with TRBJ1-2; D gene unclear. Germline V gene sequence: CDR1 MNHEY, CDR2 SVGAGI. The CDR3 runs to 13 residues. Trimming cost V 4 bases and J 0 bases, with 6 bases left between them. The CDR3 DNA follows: TGTGCCAGCAGTTCGGGTACTAACTATGGCTACACCTTC. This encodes CASSSGTNYGYTF.

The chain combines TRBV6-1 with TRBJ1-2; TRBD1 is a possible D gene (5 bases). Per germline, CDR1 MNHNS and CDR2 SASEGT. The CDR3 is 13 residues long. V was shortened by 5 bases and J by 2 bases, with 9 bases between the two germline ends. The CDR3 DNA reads TGTGCCAGCAGTTCCGACAGAAACTATGGCTACACCTTC. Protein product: CASSSDRNYGYTF.

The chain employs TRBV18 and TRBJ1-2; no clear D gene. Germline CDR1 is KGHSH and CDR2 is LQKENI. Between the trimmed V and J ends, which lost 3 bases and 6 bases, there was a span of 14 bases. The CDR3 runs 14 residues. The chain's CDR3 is CASSPLGGLDGYTF. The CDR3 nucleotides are TGTGCCAGCTCACCGTTGGGTGGACTTGATGGCTACACCTTC. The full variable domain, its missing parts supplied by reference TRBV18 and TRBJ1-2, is NAGVMQNPRHLVRRRGQEARLRCSPMKGHSHVYWYRQLPEEGLKFMVYLQKENIIDESGMPKERFSAEFPKEGPSILRIQQVVRGDSAAYFCASSPLGGLDGYTFGSGTRLTVV.

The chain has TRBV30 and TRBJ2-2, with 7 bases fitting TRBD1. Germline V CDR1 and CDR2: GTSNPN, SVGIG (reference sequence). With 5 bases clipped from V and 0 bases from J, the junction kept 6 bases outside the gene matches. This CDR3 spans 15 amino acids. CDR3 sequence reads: CAWHGDRPNTGELFF. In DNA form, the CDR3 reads TGTGCCTGGCACGGGGACAGACCGAACACCGGGGAGCTGTTTTTT.

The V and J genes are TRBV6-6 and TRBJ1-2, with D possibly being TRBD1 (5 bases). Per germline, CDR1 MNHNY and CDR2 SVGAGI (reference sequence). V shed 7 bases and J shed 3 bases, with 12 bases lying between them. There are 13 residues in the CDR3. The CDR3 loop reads CASTLDRDYGYTF. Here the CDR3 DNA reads TGTGCCAGCACCCTAGACAGAGACTATGGCTACACCTTC.

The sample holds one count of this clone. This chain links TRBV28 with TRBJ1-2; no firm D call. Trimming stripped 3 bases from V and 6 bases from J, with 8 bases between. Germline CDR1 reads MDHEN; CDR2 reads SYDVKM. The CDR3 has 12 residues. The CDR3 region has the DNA TGTGCCAGCAGTTTCCGGTTAAATGGCTACACCTTC. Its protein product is CASSFRLNGYTF.

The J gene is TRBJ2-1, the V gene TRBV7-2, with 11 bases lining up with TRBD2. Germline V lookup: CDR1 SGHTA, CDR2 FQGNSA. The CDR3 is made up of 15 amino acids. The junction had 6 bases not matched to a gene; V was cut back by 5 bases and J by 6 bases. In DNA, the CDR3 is TGTGCCAGCAGCCCACTAGCGGGGGTGATCAATGAGCAGTTCTTC. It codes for CASSPLAGVINEQFF. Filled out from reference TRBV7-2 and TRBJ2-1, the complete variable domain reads GAGVSQSPSNKVTEKGKDVELRCDPISGHTALYWYRQSLGQGLEFLIYFQGNSAPDKSGLPSDRFSAERTGGSVSTLTIQRTQQEDSAVYLCASSPLAGVINEQFFGPGTRLTVL.

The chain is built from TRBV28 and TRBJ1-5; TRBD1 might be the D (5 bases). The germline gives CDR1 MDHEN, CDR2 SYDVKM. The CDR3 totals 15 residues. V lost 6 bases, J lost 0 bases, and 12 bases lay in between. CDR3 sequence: CASSPGGTSNQPQHF. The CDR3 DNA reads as TGTGCCAGCAGCCCTGGGGGGACTAGCAATCAGCCCCAGCATTTT.

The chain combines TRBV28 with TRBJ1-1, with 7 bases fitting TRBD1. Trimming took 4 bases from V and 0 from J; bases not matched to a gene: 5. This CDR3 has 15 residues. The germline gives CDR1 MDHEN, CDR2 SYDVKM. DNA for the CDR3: TGTGCCAGCAGTTCGACAGGGTATTTGAACACTGAAGCTTTCTTT. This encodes CASSSTGYLNTEAFF.

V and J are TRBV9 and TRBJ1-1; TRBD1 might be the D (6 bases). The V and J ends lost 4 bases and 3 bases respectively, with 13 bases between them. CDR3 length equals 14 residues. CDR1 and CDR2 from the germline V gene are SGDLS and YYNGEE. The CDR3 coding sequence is TGTGCCAGCAGCCTCGGGGGCACGGACACTGAAGCTTTCTTT. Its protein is CASSLGGTDTEAFF. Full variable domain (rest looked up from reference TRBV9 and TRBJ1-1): DSGVTQTPKHLITATGQRVTLRCSPRSGDLSVYWYQQSLDQGLQFLIQYYNGEERAKGNILERFSAQQFPDLHSELNLSSLELGDSALYFCASSLGGTDTEAFFGQGTRLTVV.

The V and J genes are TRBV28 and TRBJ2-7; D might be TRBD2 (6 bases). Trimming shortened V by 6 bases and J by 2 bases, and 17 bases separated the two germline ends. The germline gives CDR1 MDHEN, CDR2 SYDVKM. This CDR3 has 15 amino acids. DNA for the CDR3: TGTGCCAGCAGCGGTCCGGGACGGGGGACCTACGAGCAGTACTTC. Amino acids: CASSGPGRGTYEQYF.

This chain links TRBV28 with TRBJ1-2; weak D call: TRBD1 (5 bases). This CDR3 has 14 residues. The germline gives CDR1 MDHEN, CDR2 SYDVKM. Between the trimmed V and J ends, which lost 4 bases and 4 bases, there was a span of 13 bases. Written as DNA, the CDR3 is TGTGCCAGCAGTTGGGTCCAGGGAACCTATGGCTACACCTTC. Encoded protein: CASSWVQGTYGYTF.

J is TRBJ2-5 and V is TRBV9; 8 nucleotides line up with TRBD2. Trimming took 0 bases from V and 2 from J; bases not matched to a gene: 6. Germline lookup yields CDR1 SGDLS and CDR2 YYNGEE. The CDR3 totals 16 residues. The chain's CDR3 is CASSVDSGAAQETQYF. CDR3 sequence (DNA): TGTGCCAGCAGCGTAGATAGCGGGGCGGCTCAAGAGACCCAGTACTTC.

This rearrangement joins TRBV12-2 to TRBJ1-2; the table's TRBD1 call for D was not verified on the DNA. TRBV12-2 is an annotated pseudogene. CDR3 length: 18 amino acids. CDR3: CASRPRRDMPPFNYGYTF. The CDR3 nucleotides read TGTGCAAGTCGCCCCCGAAGGGACATGCCCCCCTTTAACTATGGCTACACCTTC.

This CDR3 is CAWSTGNPNEKLFF. The CDR3 DNA follows: TGTGCCTGGAGTACAGGGAACCCTAATGAAAAACTGTTTTTT. The chain links TRBV30 to TRBJ1-4; D is perhaps TRBD1 (6 bases). Trimming pared 2 bases from V and 3 bases from J, leaving 10 bases between. The CDR3 is made up of 14 amino acids. From germline, CDR1 is GTSNPN and CDR2 SVGIG (reference sequence). The full variable domain, in which reference TRBV30 and TRBJ1-4 provide the parts outside the CDR3, is SQTIHQWPATLVQPVGSPLSLECTVEGTSNPNLYWYRQAAGRGLQLLFYSVGIGQISSEVPQNLSASRPQDRQFILSSKKLLLSDSGFYLCAWSTGNPNEKLFFGSGTQLSVL.

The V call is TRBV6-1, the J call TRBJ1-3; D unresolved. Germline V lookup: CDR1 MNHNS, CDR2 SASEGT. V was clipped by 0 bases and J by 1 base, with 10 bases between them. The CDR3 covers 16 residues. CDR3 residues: CASSEALLGSGNTIYF. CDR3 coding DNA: TGTGCCAGCAGTGAAGCGCTTCTGGGGTCTGGAAACACCATATATTTT.

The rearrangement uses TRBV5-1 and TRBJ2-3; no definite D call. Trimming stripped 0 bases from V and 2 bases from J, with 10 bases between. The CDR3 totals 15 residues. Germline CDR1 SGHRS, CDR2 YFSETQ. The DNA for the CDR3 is TGCGCCAGCAGCTTGGACGGGCGGAACACAGATACGCAGTATTTT. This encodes CASSLDGRNTDTQYF.

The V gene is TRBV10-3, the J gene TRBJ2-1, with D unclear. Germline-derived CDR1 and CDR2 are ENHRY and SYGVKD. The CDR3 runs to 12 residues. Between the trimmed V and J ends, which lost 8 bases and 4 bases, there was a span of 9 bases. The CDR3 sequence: CAIGAPYNEQFF. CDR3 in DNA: TGTGCCATCGGCGCACCTTACAATGAGCAGTTCTTC.